This T cell receptor beta chain came from a study of early T cells in non-severe SARS-CoV-2 infection. Whole-study context: Sequenced material consisted of bulk RNA (from unsorted whole blood), and chains were unpaired.

By share of the sample, this clonotype is medium-sized. Its antigen is still unknown. Separate cDNA molecules each had unique molecular identifiers attached to them. TCRdb reanalysed the 5' RACE reads using MiXCR and keeps one entry per CDR3 protein. In the table there are around 20,000 distinct CDR3 sequences, about 4% of which are singletons. Study observations and caveats: Sequences matched to VDJdb favored anti-spike CD8 responses, while private and CD4 specificities were missed.

The V gene lost 4 bases and the J gene lost 0 bases, with 10 bases spanning the gap. Per germline, CDR1 MNHEY and CDR2 SMNVEV (reference sequence). The CDR3 loop spans 15 amino acids. This clonotype was obtained from an adult who was a healthcare worker with PCR-confirmed SARS-CoV-2 infection or an uninfected control (not recorded which). The sample consisted of whole blood. This chain uses TRBV27 with TRBJ1-5; D might be TRBD1 (5 bases). This chain's CDR3 is CASSSLGGSNQPQHF. In DNA form, the CDR3 reads TGTGCCAGCAGTTCTCTCGGGGGTAGCAATCAGCCCCAGCATTTT.